A selection of T cell receptor beta chains follows, all from one sample in a study of CD8 T cells in Susac syndrome. TCRdb reprocessed the immunoSEQ multiplex PCR reads with MiXCR, giving one entry per CDR3 protein. The table lists over 300,000 distinct CDR3 sequences, 92% of them singletons, with 0.065% in the top ten. Input material: CD4+ T cells from PBMCs. These receptors came from a human donor with multiple sclerosis. The CDR3 runs from the conserved cysteine through the conserved F or W. The order of the fields is J gene, V gene, CDR3 protein.

TRBJ2-7	TRBV10-3	CAIGEPMGTDAGYEQYF
TRBJ1-1	TRBV4-2	CASSQGSTRSNTEAFF
TRBJ2-6	TRBV11-2	CASTSLTGGQGTGANVLTF
TRBJ1-5	TRBV10-3	CAISEGYSNQPQHF
TRBJ1-6	TRBV19	CASSIGDRNNSPLHF
TRBJ2-7	TRBV24-1	CATSDHECSGPSLDYEQYF
TRBJ2-3	TRBV7-2	CASSLVGTSTDTQYF
TRBJ2-2	TRBV25-1	CASSELGQGNVGELFF
TRBJ2-5	TRBV30	CAWSRDRGRGETQYF
TRBJ2-2	TRBV7-9	CASSSNGQALGTGELFF
TRBJ1-1	TRBV4-1	CASSPTGTQATEAFF
TRBJ2-3	TRBV5-4	CASSWTSGGTDTQYF
TRBJ2-7	TRBV29-1	CSVARGLAYEQYF
TRBJ2-5	TRBV10-3	CAISDSQAETQYF